The clone carrying this TCR beta chain is medium-sized (0.01 to 0.1%) by frequency. The source of the sample is a study of monozygotic twins with inflammatory bowel disease. The CDR3 extends over 14 amino acids. CDR1 is SEHNR, CDR2 FQNEAQ, per germline (reference sequence). From the 5' RACE reads, TCRdb lists one entry per CDR3 protein and no DNA. The sample data list more than 100,000 distinct CDR3 sequences. The source material was blood. The sequence came from a human donor with ulcerative colitis or Crohn's disease, or a healthy co-twin of an affected twin (not recorded which). The V gene is TRBV7-9, the J gene TRBJ1-1; TCRdb picks TRBD1, but there is no DNA to check that call. This CDR3 reads CASSSPGRNTEAFF.